Each of the 5 T cell receptor beta chains below was sequenced from the same sample in a study of T cell responses to AZD1222 COVID-19 vaccine. The data were produced by immunoSEQ multiplex PCR, yet TCRdb's version contains in-frame clones alone and is incomplete. The top ten hold approximately 20% of the sample, which has 53,000 or so clones, more than 70% seen once. Sample: peripheral blood, taken on day 0 of MenACWY control vaccination. The receptors come from an adult in good health.

This clone was counted a single time. The chain recombines TRBV12-3 or TRBV12-4 with TRBJ1-1; D gene unclear. This CDR3 is 12 amino acids long. Between the trimmed V and J ends, which lost 8 bases and 5 bases, there was a span of 12 bases. The CDR3 nucleotides read TGTGCCAGCGGGCAGGTGGGGACTGAAGCTTTCTTT. Encoded protein: CASGQVGTEAFF.

This clone has just one count. The V gene is TRBV5-4, the J gene TRBJ2-5, with D perhaps assigned TRBD1 or TRBD2 (5 bases each). CDR1 and CDR2 (germline): SGHNT, YYREEE (reference sequence). V lost 3 bases, J lost 1 base, and 16 bases lay in between. The CDR3 spans 16 residues. DNA of the CDR3: TGTGCCAGCAGCTCATCCTCGGGGCTGGGCCAAGAGACCCAGTACTTC. Encoded protein: CASSSSSGLGQETQYF. Filled out from reference TRBV5-4 and TRBJ2-5, the complete variable domain reads ETGVTQSPTHLIKTRGQQVTLRCSSQSGHNTVSWYQQALGQGPQFIFQYYREEENGRGNFPPRFSGLQFPNYSSELNVNALELDDSALYLCASSSSSGLGQETQYFGPGTRLLVL.

The chain combines TRBV7-9 with TRBJ1-2; tentatively, D is TRBD1 (5 bases). There are 14 residues in the CDR3. The V end lost 1 base, the J end lost 7 bases, and 13 bases lay between the germline ends. Looked up from germline, CDR1 is SEHNR and CDR2 is FQNEAQ (reference sequence). CDR3 in amino acids: CASSLGDAWGGYTF. In nucleotides, the CDR3 is TGTGCCAGCAGCTTAGGGGACGCCTGGGGTGGCTACACCTTC.

This clone occurred a few times. The rearrangement joins TRBV5-1 to TRBJ2-7; tentatively, D is TRBD2 (5 bases). CDR3 length: 12 residues. Trimming shortened V by 1 base and J by 3 bases, and 5 bases separated the two germline ends. Germline CDR1 SGHRS, CDR2 YFSETQ. DNA for the CDR3: TGCGCCAGCAGCTTGACTAGCTACGAGCAGTACTTC. Protein product: CASSLTSYEQYF.

V usage is TRBV28 and J usage is TRBJ1-6; D is unclear. Deletions cut 4 bases from V and 0 bases from J, with 10 bases between. The CDR3 is 16 amino acids. The germline V gene has CDR1 MDHEN and CDR2 SYDVKM. The chain's CDR3 is CASSSTYRSYNSPLHF. DNA of the CDR3: TGTGCCAGCAGTTCGACATATCGCTCCTATAATTCACCCCTCCACTTT.